This T cell receptor (beta chain) was identified in a study of T-cell reconstitution after alpha-beta-depleted transplantation in children. Regarding the study as a whole: For some patients, TCRbeta diversity was high at day 60 because of recipient T cells and thymic progenitors that survived.

Germline V gene data show CDR1 as MNHNY and CDR2 as SVGAGI (reference sequence). The CDR3 sequence is 13 residues long. The V and J ends lost 2 bases and 3 bases respectively, with 8 bases between them. As for this clonotype: The antigen remains unidentified.

For TCRbeta, the library was prepared with unique molecular identifiers. TCRdb called the PCR reads again in MiXCR, with one record for every CDR3 protein. The sample comprises more than 300,000 distinct CDR3 sequences, roughly 17% of which are singletons, and around 43% rests with the top ten. The V gene is TRBV6-6, the J gene TRBJ2-7; D unclear. This TCR was sampled from a male patient aged 2-15 years who had a stem cell transplant for acute lymphoblastic leukemia, so the T cells may come from the graft donor. The material sequenced was PBMCs, mostly from graft donor cells, taken 360 days after TCRalphabeta/CD19-depleted stem cell transplant. Here the CDR3 reads CASSYATIYEQYF. In nucleotides, the CDR3 is TGTGCCAGCAGTTACGCCACCATCTACGAGCAGTACTTC.